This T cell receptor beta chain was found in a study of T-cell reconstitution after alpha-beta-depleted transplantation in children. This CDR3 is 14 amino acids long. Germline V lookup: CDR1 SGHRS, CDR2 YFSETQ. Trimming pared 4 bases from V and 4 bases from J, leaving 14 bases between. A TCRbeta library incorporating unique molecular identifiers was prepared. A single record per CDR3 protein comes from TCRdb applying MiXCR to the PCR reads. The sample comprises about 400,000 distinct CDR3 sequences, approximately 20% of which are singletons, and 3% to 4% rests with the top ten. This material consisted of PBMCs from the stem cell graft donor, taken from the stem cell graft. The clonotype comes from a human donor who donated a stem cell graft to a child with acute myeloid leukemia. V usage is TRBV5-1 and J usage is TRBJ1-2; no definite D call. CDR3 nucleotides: TGCGCCAGCAGCCAGGATTTAGGGTCCTATGGCTACACCTTC. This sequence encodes CASSQDLGSYGYTF. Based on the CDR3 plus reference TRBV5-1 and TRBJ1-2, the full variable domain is KAGVTQTPRYLIKTRGQQVTLSCSPISGHRSVSWYQQTPGQGLQFLFEYFSETQRNKGNFPGRFSGRQFSNSRSEMNVSTLELGDSALYLCASSQDLGSYGYTFGSGTRLTVV.